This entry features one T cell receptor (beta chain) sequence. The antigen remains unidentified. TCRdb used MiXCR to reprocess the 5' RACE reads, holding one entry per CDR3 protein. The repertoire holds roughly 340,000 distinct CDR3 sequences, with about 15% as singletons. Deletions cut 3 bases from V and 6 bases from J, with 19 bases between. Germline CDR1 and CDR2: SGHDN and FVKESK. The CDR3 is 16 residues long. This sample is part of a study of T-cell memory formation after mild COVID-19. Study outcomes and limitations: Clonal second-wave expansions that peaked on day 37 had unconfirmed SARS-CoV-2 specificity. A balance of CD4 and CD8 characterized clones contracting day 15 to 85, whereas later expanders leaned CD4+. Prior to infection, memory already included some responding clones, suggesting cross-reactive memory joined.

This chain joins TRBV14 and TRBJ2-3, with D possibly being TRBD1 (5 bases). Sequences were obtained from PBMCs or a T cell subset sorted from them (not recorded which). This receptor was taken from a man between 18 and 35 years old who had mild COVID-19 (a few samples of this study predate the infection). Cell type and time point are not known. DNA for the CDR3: TGTGCCAGCAGCCAGTACAGGAAGCAAGCAGCGGATACGCAGTATTTT. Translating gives CASSQYRKQAADTQYF. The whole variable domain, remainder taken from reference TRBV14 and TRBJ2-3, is EAGVTQFPSHSVIEKGQTVTLRCDPISGHDNLYWYRRVMGKEIKFLLHFVKESKQDESGMPNNRFLAERTGGTYSTLKVQPAELEDSGVYFCASSQYRKQAADTQYFGPGTRLTVL.